This T cell receptor beta chain was sequenced during a study of blood T cell repertoires in COVID-19. Study-level information: The origin of the acute and convalescent COVID-19 samples was the United States, Italy and Spain.

This CDR3 region has 16 residues. J was trimmed by 7 bases and V by 0 bases; bases with no gene match: 4. Germline V CDR1 and CDR2: SGHRS, YFSETQ. Assay used: immunoSEQ multiplex PCR; TCRdb lists only in-frame clones, some missing. The repertoire holds 200,000 to 250,000 clones, with 82% as singletons. This clonotype originated in a woman in her sixties or seventies who had recovered from COVID-19. The V and J genes are TRBV5-1 and TRBJ2-2; 12 positions agree with TRBD2. The sequenced material came from PBMCs or T cells enriched from blood (not recorded which). This chain's CDR3 is CASSLASGRASGELFF. The CDR3 coding sequence is TGCGCCAGCAGCTTGGCTAGCGGGAGGGCCAGCGGGGAGCTGTTTTTT.